The rows below give T cell receptor beta chains drawn from one sample of a study of blood T cell repertoires in COVID-19. Assay used: immunoSEQ multiplex PCR; TCRdb lists only in-frame clones, some missing. In the table there are about 170,000 clones, over 80% of which are singletons. Sequencing used peripheral blood. The receptor set was obtained from a woman aged 80 or over with COVID-19, enrolled during active disease. The CDR3 runs from the conserved cysteine through the conserved F or W. A D gene is named only where the DNA matches it firmly. The size of a clone is reported for some rows only, either as once, few or many, or as a class for expanded clones.

v_call: TRBV6-1; clone_size: -; j_call: TRBJ1-5; d_call: -; cdr3_nt: TGTGCCAGCAGTGAAGCTCCCCGCAATATAGAGCATTTT; cdr3_aa: CASSEAPRNIEHF
v_call: TRBV6-5; clone_size: -; j_call: TRBJ1-1; d_call: TRBD1; cdr3_nt: TGTGCCAGCAGTACCACCGCCAGGGGGCCCACTGAAGCTTTCTTT; cdr3_aa: CASSTTARGPTEAFF
v_call: TRBV11-2; clone_size: -; j_call: TRBJ2-3; d_call: -; cdr3_nt: TGTGCCAGCACCGAGGCAGATACGCAGTATTTT; cdr3_aa: CASTEADTQYF
v_call: TRBV28; clone_size: -; j_call: TRBJ2-3; d_call: -; cdr3_nt: TGTGCCAGCAGTTTGGGAGGCCGCACAGATACGCAGTATTTT; cdr3_aa: CASSLGGRTDTQYF
v_call: TRBV6-1; clone_size: -; j_call: TRBJ2-1; d_call: TRBD1; cdr3_nt: TGTGCCAGCAGTGAGAGGGGGCGTATACTGGGCAATGAGCAGTTCTTC; cdr3_aa: CASSERGRILGNEQFF
v_call: TRBV10-3; clone_size: -; j_call: TRBJ2-1; d_call: TRBD2; cdr3_nt: TGTGCCATCAGTTATAGCGGGCTAGATTACGATGAGCAGTTCTTC; cdr3_aa: CAISYSGLDYDEQFF
v_call: TRBV14; clone_size: -; j_call: TRBJ2-2; d_call: -; cdr3_nt: TGTGCCAGCAGCCAACTGCACTCCGCGAACACCGGGGAGCTGTTTTTT; cdr3_aa: CASSQLHSANTGELFF
v_call: TRBV6-5; clone_size: -; j_call: TRBJ2-2; d_call: -; cdr3_nt: TGTGCCAGCAGTTCCCAGGGGGGCACCGGGGAGCTGTTTTTT; cdr3_aa: CASSSQGGTGELFF
v_call: TRBV5-1; clone_size: -; j_call: TRBJ2-5; d_call: TRBD2; cdr3_nt: TGCGCCAGCAGCGAAACCCAAGCGGGGGCTCGGACCCAGTACTTC; cdr3_aa: CASSETQAGARTQYF
v_call: TRBV9; clone_size: -; j_call: TRBJ2-3; d_call: -; cdr3_nt: TGTGCCAGCAGCGTAGAAGTAGCGAAGGATACGCAGTATTTT; cdr3_aa: CASSVEVAKDTQYF
v_call: TRBV4-2; clone_size: -; j_call: TRBJ1-2; d_call: -; cdr3_nt: TGTGCCAGCAGCCAAGAAGCAGGGAAAGATAACTATGGCTACACCTTC; cdr3_aa: CASSQEAGKDNYGYTF
v_call: TRBV20-1; clone_size: -; j_call: TRBJ1-1; d_call: -; cdr3_nt: TGCAGTGCTAGAGGGCCGGCGGGAGCTTTCTTT; cdr3_aa: CSARGPAGAFF
v_call: TRBV25-1; clone_size: -; j_call: TRBJ1-4; d_call: TRBD1; cdr3_nt: TGTGCCAGCAGGTTCAGACAGGGTGAAAAACTGTTTTTT; cdr3_aa: CASRFRQGEKLFF
v_call: TRBV28; clone_size: -; j_call: TRBJ1-5; d_call: -; cdr3_nt: TGTGCCAGCAGTTTAGGGGGGACCAATCAGCCCCAGCATTTT; cdr3_aa: CASSLGGTNQPQHF
v_call: TRBV11-2; clone_size: -; j_call: TRBJ2-1; d_call: -; cdr3_nt: TGTGCCAGCAGCTTAGGACAGAACAATGAGCAGTTCTTC; cdr3_aa: CASSLGQNNEQFF
v_call: TRBV18; clone_size: once; j_call: TRBJ2-1; d_call: TRBD2; cdr3_nt: TGTGCCAGCTCACCACGAAGCGGGGGGGCTCACAATGAGCAGTTCTTC; cdr3_aa: CASSPRSGGAHNEQFF
v_call: TRBV27; clone_size: -; j_call: TRBJ1-1; d_call: -; cdr3_nt: TGTGCCAGCAGCCTAGTAGGCAGCCAGGGGACTGAAGCTTTCTTT; cdr3_aa: CASSLVGSQGTEAFF
v_call: TRBV7-9; clone_size: -; j_call: TRBJ2-1; d_call: -; cdr3_nt: TGTGCCAGCAGCTCCCGTGGGTTGTCTAGCACTGAGCAGTTCTTC; cdr3_aa: CASSSRGLSSTEQFF
v_call: TRBV4-1; clone_size: -; j_call: TRBJ1-2; d_call: -; cdr3_nt: TGCGCCAGCAGCCGAACAGGGACCTATGGCTACACCTTC; cdr3_aa: CASSRTGTYGYTF
v_call: TRBV29-1; clone_size: -; j_call: TRBJ1-2; d_call: -; cdr3_nt: TGCAGCGTTGTGAAAGATGCGAACCCCATTAACTATGGCTACACCTTC; cdr3_aa: CSVVKDANPINYGYTF
v_call: TRBV24-1; clone_size: -; j_call: TRBJ1-1; d_call: -; cdr3_nt: TGTGCCACCAGTGACCAGTACAACACTGAAGCTTTCTTT; cdr3_aa: CATSDQYNTEAFF
v_call: TRBV7-2; clone_size: -; j_call: TRBJ1-1; d_call: -; cdr3_nt: TGTGCCAGCAAACGCGACGGGTTCACTGAAGCTTTCTTT; cdr3_aa: CASKRDGFTEAFF
v_call: TRBV27; clone_size: -; j_call: TRBJ2-6; d_call: -; cdr3_nt: TGTGCCAGCAGCAATGTTGGGGGGTCTGGGGCCAACGTCCTGACTTTC; cdr3_aa: CASSNVGGSGANVLTF
v_call: TRBV30; clone_size: -; j_call: TRBJ1-1; d_call: TRBD1; cdr3_nt: TGTGCCTGGCACAGGGGAGGCACTGAAGCTTTCTTT; cdr3_aa: CAWHRGGTEAFF
v_call: TRBV9; clone_size: -; j_call: TRBJ2-7; d_call: TRBD1; cdr3_nt: TGTGCCAGCAGCCCACGACAGGGCAGCCACGAGCAGTACTTC; cdr3_aa: CASSPRQGSHEQYF
v_call: TRBV5-5; clone_size: -; j_call: TRBJ2-4; d_call: -; cdr3_nt: TGTGCCAGCAGCTTGAGGTCAGGGGCACAAAACATTCAGTACTTC; cdr3_aa: CASSLRSGAQNIQYF
v_call: TRBV7-8; clone_size: -; j_call: TRBJ2-1; d_call: TRBD1; cdr3_nt: TGTGCCAGCAGCCTTCGGGACAGGTCCAATGAGCAGTTCTTC; cdr3_aa: CASSLRDRSNEQFF
v_call: TRBV6-1; clone_size: -; j_call: TRBJ1-2; d_call: TRBD1; cdr3_nt: TGTGCCAGCAGTGAACAAGGGGGCGGCTACACCTTC; cdr3_aa: CASSEQGGGYTF
v_call: TRBV5-4; clone_size: -; j_call: TRBJ1-2; d_call: TRBD1; cdr3_nt: TGTGCCAGCACATCACAGGGGGGGTCGGGCTATGGCTACACCTTC; cdr3_aa: CASTSQGGSGYGYTF
v_call: TRBV28; clone_size: few; j_call: TRBJ1-3; d_call: TRBD1; cdr3_nt: TGTGCCAGCAGGGTGACAGGGGGAGGTGACACCATATATTTT; cdr3_aa: CASRVTGGGDTIYF
v_call: TRBV7-2; clone_size: -; j_call: TRBJ2-1; d_call: -; cdr3_nt: TGTGCCAGCAGCTTATTCGGGCAGGGAATTAACAGTGAGCAGTTCTTC; cdr3_aa: CASSLFGQGINSEQFF
v_call: TRBV7-9; clone_size: -; j_call: TRBJ1-1; d_call: TRBD1; cdr3_nt: TGTGCCAGCAGCTCCCAGACAGGGGACACTGAAGCTTTCTTT; cdr3_aa: CASSSQTGDTEAFF
v_call: TRBV4-2; clone_size: once; j_call: TRBJ2-7; d_call: TRBD2; cdr3_nt: TGTGCCAGCAGCCAAGTGGGGGGGACCCAGAGCTCCTACGAGCAGTACTTC; cdr3_aa: CASSQVGGTQSSYEQYF
v_call: TRBV3-1/TRBV3-2; clone_size: -; j_call: TRBJ1-3; d_call: -; cdr3_nt: TGTGCCAGCAGCCTTTCTAGGATTTCCACTGGAAACACCATATATTTT; cdr3_aa: CASSLSRISTGNTIYF
v_call: TRBV7-2; clone_size: -; j_call: TRBJ1-6; d_call: -; cdr3_nt: TGTGCCAGCAGCACCCAGGGCTCCTATAATTCACCCCTCCACTTT; cdr3_aa: CASSTQGSYNSPLHF
v_call: TRBV11-2; clone_size: -; j_call: TRBJ1-1; d_call: -; cdr3_nt: TGTGCCAGCAGCTTAGTGGAGGGTGGTTCAGTTGAAGCTTTCTTT; cdr3_aa: CASSLVEGGSVEAFF
v_call: TRBV5-1; clone_size: -; j_call: TRBJ2-6; d_call: -; cdr3_nt: TGCGCCAGCAGCCCTGGCCACGGGACTGGGGCCAACGTCCTGACTTTC; cdr3_aa: CASSPGHGTGANVLTF
v_call: TRBV5-4; clone_size: -; j_call: TRBJ1-1; d_call: -; cdr3_nt: TGTGCCAGCAGCTTGTACGGGGGGCCTAACACTGAAGCTTTCTTT; cdr3_aa: CASSLYGGPNTEAFF
v_call: TRBV18; clone_size: once; j_call: TRBJ1-2; d_call: TRBD1; cdr3_nt: TGTGCCAGCTCACCACCAGGGACAGCGCTCTATGGCTACACCTTC; cdr3_aa: CASSPPGTALYGYTF
v_call: TRBV5-8; clone_size: -; j_call: TRBJ2-3; d_call: TRBD1; cdr3_nt: TGTGCCAGCAAGAGGACAGGGACAGATACGCAGTATTTT; cdr3_aa: CASKRTGTDTQYF
v_call: TRBV3-1/TRBV3-2; clone_size: -; j_call: TRBJ2-3; d_call: TRBD2; cdr3_nt: TGTGCCAGCAGCCCCGCTCTGAGCGGGGGTAGCACAGATACGCAGTATTTT; cdr3_aa: CASSPALSGGSTDTQYF
v_call: TRBV6-5; clone_size: -; j_call: TRBJ1-6; d_call: -; cdr3_nt: TGTGCCAGCAGTCGGACAGTTTATAATTCACCCCTCCACTTT; cdr3_aa: CASSRTVYNSPLHF
v_call: TRBV19; clone_size: -; j_call: TRBJ1-2; d_call: -; cdr3_nt: TGTGCCAGTAGTAGGACAGAAACTAACTATGGCTACACCTTC; cdr3_aa: CASSRTETNYGYTF
v_call: TRBV18; clone_size: -; j_call: TRBJ2-5; d_call: -; cdr3_nt: TGTGCCAGCTCACCACCTGAGATGGGGGCCGCGAAAGAGGAAGAGACCCAGTACTTC; cdr3_aa: CASSPPEMGAAKEEETQYF
v_call: TRBV7-8; clone_size: -; j_call: TRBJ2-3; d_call: TRBD2; cdr3_nt: TGTGCCAGCAGCCTGACTAGCGGGAGTGGCACAGATACGCAGTATTTT; cdr3_aa: CASSLTSGSGTDTQYF
v_call: TRBV5-1; clone_size: -; j_call: TRBJ2-5; d_call: TRBD2; cdr3_nt: TGCGCCAGCAGCTTGGCGGGGGGTGGGTATGCAGAACCGGAAAAGAATACCCAGTACTTC; cdr3_aa: CASSLAGGGYAEPEKNTQYF
v_call: TRBV7-3; clone_size: -; j_call: TRBJ2-2; d_call: -; cdr3_nt: TGTGCCAGCAGCTTCGGGGTCCGGGGCGGGGAGCTGTTTTTT; cdr3_aa: CASSFGVRGGELFF
v_call: TRBV5-1; clone_size: -; j_call: TRBJ2-1; d_call: TRBD2; cdr3_nt: TGCGCCAGCAGCTTGGGCGGGACTACGGTTACAGAGCAGTTCTTC; cdr3_aa: CASSLGGTTVTEQFF
v_call: TRBV28; clone_size: -; j_call: TRBJ1-5; d_call: -; cdr3_nt: TGTGCCAGCATTCATGGGCAGGGGACCCAGCCCCAGCATTTT; cdr3_aa: CASIHGQGTQPQHF
v_call: TRBV2; clone_size: -; j_call: TRBJ2-3; d_call: -; cdr3_nt: TGTGCCAGCAGTGGAAGGACAGTCACAGATACGCAGTATTTT; cdr3_aa: CASSGRTVTDTQYF
v_call: TRBV4-1; clone_size: -; j_call: TRBJ2-5; d_call: -; cdr3_nt: TGCGCCAGCAGCCCGTCTAGCCACAGGGCTCGAGAGACCCAGTACTTC; cdr3_aa: CASSPSSHRARETQYF
v_call: TRBV3-1/TRBV3-2; clone_size: -; j_call: TRBJ1-1; d_call: -; cdr3_nt: TGTGCCAGCAGCCGACGGGGGGAGACTGAAGCTTTCTTT; cdr3_aa: CASSRRGETEAFF
v_call: TRBV11-2; clone_size: -; j_call: TRBJ2-1; d_call: TRBD2; cdr3_nt: TGTGCCAGCAGCCTGGGGACTAGCGGATACAATGAGCAGTTCTTC; cdr3_aa: CASSLGTSGYNEQFF
v_call: TRBV3-1/TRBV3-2; clone_size: -; j_call: TRBJ2-7; d_call: TRBD2; cdr3_nt: TGTGCCAGCAGCCAAGGGTCGGGGGGCGAGCAGTACTTC; cdr3_aa: CASSQGSGGEQYF